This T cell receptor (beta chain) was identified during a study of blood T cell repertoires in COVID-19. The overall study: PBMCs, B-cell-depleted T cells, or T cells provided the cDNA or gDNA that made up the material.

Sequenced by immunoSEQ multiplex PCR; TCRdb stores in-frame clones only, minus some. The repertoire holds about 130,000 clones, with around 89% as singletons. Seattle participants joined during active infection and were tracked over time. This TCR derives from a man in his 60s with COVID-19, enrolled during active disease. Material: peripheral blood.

The CDR3 nucleotides are TGTGCCAGCAGTGACAGGGGGCATCGCCAAGAGACCCAGTACTTC. This translates into CASSDRGHRQETQYF. The chain is built from TRBV6-2 or TRBV6-3 and TRBJ2-5, with 10 bases fitting TRBD1. The V and J ends lost 5 bases and 1 base, in that order; junction bases with no gene match: 4. The length of the CDR3 is 15 residues. From germline, CDR1 is MNHEY and CDR2 SVGEGT.